This TCR beta chain was sequenced for a study of CD8 T cells in ankylosing spondylitis. This clonotype was observed a handful of times. Its antigen is as yet unknown. General study findings and limits: Disease-linked clones bore a CD8+ phenotype, appearing relatively rarely in peripheral blood. Past studies reported some motif variants in reactive arthritis synovial fluid and blood. It appeared that ankylosing spondylitis blood was characterized by a TCR beta motif of roughly 8 highly homologous variants. Enrichment of disease-linked clones was reportedly significant in matched ankylosing spondylitis synovial fluid.

Germline assignment: CDR1 SEHNR and CDR2 FQNEAQ (reference sequence). CDR3 length: 16 residues. V lost 5 bases and J 1 base, leaving 16 bases between the germline ends. For TCR beta, libraries came from quantitative 5'-RACE with molecular barcodes. TCRdb analysed the 5' RACE reads with MiXCR anew, one entry per CDR3 protein. In the table there are about 480,000 distinct CDR3 sequences, approximately 17% of which are singletons. The V and J genes are TRBV7-9 and TRBJ2-3; D not certain. Material for sequencing was blood, either unsorted or a sorted T cell fraction (not recorded which). This receptor was taken from a male donor with ankylosing spondylitis. CDR3 loop: CASSKYALSGTDTQYF. Written as DNA, the CDR3 is TGTGCCAGCAGCAAATACGCTCTGAGCGGCACAGATACGCAGTATTTT.